The T cell receptor beta chain described here comes from a study of T-cell reconstitution after alpha-beta-depleted transplantation in children. Whole-study findings and limits: Certain patients had high TCRbeta diversity at day 60, and it came from recipient T cells and thymic progenitors that survived. Several hundred graft clones that had expanded were reportedly the source of alpha-beta T cells about two months after transplant.

The CDR3 has 16 residues. Germline-derived CDR1 and CDR2 are SGHRS and YFSETQ. The trim removed 0 bases at V and 4 bases at J, leaving 5 bases unmatched. At least ten counts were recorded for this clonotype. Its antigen is currently unknown. It was with unique molecular identifiers that the TCRbeta library was prepared. TCRdb redid the calling of the PCR reads with MiXCR, one entry per CDR3 protein. This repertoire shows almost 250,000 distinct CDR3 sequences, roughly 23% found once; its top ten account for roughly 2.5%. The TCR comes from a girl aged 2 to 10 with Fanconi anemia, due to receive a stem cell transplant. The rearrangement links TRBV5-1 to TRBJ2-1, with 9 nucleotides matching TRBD2. Sequences were derived from PBMCs, sampled before TCRalphabeta/CD19-depleted stem cell transplant. The CDR3, as DNA: TGCGCCAGCAGCTTGGAAGGCGGGGGGGCGTACAATGAGCAGTTCTTC. Residues: CASSLEGGGAYNEQFF.